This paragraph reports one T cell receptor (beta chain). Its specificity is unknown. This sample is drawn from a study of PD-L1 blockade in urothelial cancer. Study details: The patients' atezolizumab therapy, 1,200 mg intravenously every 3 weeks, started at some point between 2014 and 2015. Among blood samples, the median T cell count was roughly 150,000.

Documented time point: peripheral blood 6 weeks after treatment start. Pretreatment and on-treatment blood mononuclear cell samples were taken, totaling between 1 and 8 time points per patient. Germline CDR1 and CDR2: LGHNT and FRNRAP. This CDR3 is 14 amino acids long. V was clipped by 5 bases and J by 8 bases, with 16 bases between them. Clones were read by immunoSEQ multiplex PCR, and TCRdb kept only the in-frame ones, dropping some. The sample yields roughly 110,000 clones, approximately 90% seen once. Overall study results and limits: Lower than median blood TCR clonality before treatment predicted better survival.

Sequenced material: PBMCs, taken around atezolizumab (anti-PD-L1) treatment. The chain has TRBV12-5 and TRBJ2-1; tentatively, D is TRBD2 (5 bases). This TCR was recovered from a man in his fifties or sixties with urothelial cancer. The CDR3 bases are TGTGCTAGTGGTCCGCCCCGGGCGGAGGATGAGCAGTTCTTC. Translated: CASGPPRAEDEQFF.